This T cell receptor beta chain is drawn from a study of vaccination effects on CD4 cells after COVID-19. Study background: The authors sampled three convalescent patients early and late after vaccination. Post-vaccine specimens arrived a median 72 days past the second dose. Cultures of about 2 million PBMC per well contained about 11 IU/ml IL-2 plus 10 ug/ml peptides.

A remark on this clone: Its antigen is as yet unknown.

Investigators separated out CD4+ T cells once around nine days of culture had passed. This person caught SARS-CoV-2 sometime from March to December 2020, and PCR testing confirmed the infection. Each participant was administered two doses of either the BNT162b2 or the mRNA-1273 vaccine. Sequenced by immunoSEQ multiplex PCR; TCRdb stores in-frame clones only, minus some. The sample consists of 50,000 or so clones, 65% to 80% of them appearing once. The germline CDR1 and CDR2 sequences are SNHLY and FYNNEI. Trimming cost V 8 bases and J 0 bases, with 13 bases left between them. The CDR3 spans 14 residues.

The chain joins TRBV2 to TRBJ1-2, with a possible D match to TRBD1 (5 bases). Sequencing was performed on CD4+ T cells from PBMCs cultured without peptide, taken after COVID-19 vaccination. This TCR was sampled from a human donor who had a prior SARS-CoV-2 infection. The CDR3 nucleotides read TGTGCCAGCCGCTACAGGACCGCTAACTATGGCTACACCTTC. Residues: CASRYRTANYGYTF. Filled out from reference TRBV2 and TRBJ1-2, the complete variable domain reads EPEVTQTPSHQVTQMGQEVILRCVPISNHLYFYWYRQILGQKVEFLVSFYNNEISEKSEIFDDQFSVERPDGSNFTLKIRSTKLEDSAMYFCASRYRTANYGYTFGSGTRLTVV.